This T cell receptor (beta chain) comes out of a study of graft-versus-host responses after intestinal transplantation. In the study overall: Anti-thymocyte globulin induction, then tacrolimus and steroids for around three years, went to all recipients.

The study, taken as a whole, reports: GvH clones surfaced in recipient marrow, some emerging earlier in ileum or blood.

A word on this clone: What it binds is not known.

Libraries were prepared by immunoSEQ multiplex PCR; TCRdb keeps only in-frame clonotypes and omits some of them. The sample consists of fewer than 150,000 clones, approximately 90% of them appearing once. The source of this sequence is a human donor who received an intestinal transplant. Sequences were derived from unstimulated CD4+ T cells sorted from spleen or lymph node cells, sampled before intestinal transplant.

CDR3 sequence reads: CAISDWQGGTEAFF. CDR3 in DNA: TGTGCCATCAGTGATTGGCAGGGTGGCACTGAAGCTTTCTTT. The chain uses TRBV10-3 and TRBJ1-1; TRBD1 is a possible D gene (5 bases). The V gene lost 3 bases and the J gene lost 4 bases, with 12 bases spanning the gap. CDR3 length equals 14 residues. In germline, CDR1 is ENHRY, CDR2 SYGVKD.